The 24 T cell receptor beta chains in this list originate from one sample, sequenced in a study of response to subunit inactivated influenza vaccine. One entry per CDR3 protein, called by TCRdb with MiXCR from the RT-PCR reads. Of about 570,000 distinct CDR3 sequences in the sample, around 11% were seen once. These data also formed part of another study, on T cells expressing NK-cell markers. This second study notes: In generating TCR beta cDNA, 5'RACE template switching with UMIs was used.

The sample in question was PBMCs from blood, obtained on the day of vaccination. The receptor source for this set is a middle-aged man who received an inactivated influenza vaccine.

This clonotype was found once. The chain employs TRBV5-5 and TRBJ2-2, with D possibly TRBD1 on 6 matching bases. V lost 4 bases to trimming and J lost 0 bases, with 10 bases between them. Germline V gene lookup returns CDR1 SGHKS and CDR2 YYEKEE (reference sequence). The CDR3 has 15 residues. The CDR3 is CASSGRGSNTGELFF. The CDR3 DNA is TGTGCCAGCAGCGGCAGGGGCTCGAACACCGGGGAGCTGTTTTTT. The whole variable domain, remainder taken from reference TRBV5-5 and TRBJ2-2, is DAGVTQSPTHLIKTRGQQVTLRCSPISGHKSVSWYQQVLGQGPQFIFQYYEKEERGRGNFPDRFSARQFPNYSSELNVNALLLGDSALYLCASSGRGSNTGELFFGEGSRLTVL.

The CDR3 loop is CASSRRTGGNQETQYF. For the CDR3, the DNA is TGTGCCAGCAGCAGACGGACAGGGGGTAATCAAGAGACCCAGTACTTC. The chain recombines TRBV12-3 or TRBV12-4 with TRBJ2-5; 10 bases map to TRBD1. Trimming cost V 6 bases and J 2 bases; bases outside gene matches: 9. This CDR3 has 16 residues.

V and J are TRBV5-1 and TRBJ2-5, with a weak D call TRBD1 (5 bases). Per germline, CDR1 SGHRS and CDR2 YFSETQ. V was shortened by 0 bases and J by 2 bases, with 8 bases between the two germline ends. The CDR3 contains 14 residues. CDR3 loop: CASSLGHRQETQYF. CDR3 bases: TGCGCCAGCAGCTTGGGTCACAGGCAAGAGACCCAGTACTTC.

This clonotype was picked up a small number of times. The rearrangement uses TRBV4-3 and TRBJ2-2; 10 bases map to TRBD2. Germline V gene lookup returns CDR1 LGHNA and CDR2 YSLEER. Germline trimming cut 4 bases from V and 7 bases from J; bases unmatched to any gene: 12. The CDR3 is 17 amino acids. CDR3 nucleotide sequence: TGCGCCAGCAGCCTACCACCGAGCGGGGGGGCAAACGGGGAGCTGTTTTTT. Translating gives CASSLPPSGGANGELFF.

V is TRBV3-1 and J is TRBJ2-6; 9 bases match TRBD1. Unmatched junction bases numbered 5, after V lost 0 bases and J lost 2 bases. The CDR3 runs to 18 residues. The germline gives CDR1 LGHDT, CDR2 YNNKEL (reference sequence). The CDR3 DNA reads TGTGCCAGCAGCCAAGATACACAGGGGGCAACTGGGGCCAACGTCCTGACTTTC. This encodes CASSQDTQGATGANVLTF.

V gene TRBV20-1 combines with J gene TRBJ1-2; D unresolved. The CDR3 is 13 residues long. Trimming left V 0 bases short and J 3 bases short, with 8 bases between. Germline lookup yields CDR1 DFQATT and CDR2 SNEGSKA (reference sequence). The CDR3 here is CSARDVRDYGYTF. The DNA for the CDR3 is TGCAGTGCTAGAGATGTCAGAGACTATGGCTACACCTTC.

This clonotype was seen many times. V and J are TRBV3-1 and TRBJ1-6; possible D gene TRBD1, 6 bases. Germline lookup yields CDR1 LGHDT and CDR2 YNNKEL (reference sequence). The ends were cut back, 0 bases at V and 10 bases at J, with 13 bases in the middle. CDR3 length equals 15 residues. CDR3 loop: CASSQDWQGKSPLHF. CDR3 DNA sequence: TGTGCCAGCAGCCAAGATTGGCAGGGGAAATCACCCCTCCACTTT.

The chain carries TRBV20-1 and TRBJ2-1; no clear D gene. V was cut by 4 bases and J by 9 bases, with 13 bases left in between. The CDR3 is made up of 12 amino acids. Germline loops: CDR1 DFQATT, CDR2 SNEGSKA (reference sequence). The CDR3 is CSANKLKAEQFF. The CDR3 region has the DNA TGCAGTGCTAACAAATTAAAAGCTGAGCAGTTCTTC.

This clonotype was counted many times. CDR3 in amino acids: CASNLGLEQPQHF. Here the CDR3 DNA reads TGTGCCAGCAACCTGGGGCTGGAGCAGCCCCAGCATTTT. The rearrangement uses TRBV12-3 or TRBV12-4 and TRBJ1-5; D perhaps matches TRBD1 (5 bases). The V end lost 7 bases, the J end lost 7 bases, and 14 bases lay between the germline ends. The CDR3 is 13 amino acids.

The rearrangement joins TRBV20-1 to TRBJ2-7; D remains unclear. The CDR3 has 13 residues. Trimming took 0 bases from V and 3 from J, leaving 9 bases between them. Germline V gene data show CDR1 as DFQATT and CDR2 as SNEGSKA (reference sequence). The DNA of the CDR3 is TGCAGTGCTAGAGACCCGGTCCTCTACGAGCAGTACTTC. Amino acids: CSARDPVLYEQYF.

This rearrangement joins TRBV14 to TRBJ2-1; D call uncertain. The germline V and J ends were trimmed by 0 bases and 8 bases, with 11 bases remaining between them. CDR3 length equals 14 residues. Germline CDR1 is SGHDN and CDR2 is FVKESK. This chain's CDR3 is CASSQDGYWDEQFF. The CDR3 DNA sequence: TGTGCCAGCAGCCAAGACGGGTACTGGGATGAGCAGTTCTTC.

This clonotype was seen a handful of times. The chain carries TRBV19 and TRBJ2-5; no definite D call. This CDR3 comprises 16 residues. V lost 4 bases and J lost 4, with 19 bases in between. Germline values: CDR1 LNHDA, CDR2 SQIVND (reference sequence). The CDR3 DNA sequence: TGTGCCAGTAGTACCGGCCTGGTGACCTACGGAGAGACCCAGTACTTC. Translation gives CASSTGLVTYGETQYF.

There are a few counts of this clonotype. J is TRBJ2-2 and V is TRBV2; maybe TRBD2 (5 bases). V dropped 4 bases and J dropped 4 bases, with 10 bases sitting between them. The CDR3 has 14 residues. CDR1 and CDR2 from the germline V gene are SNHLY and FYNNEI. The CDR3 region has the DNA TGTGCCAGCAGTGGGCAGCTAGCCACCGGGGAGCTGTTTTTT. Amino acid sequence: CASSGQLATGELFF. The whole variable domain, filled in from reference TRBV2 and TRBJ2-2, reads EPEVTQTPSHQVTQMGQEVILRCVPISNHLYFYWYRQILGQKVEFLVSFYNNEISEKSEIFDDQFSVERPDGSNFTLKIRSTKLEDSAMYFCASSGQLATGELFFGEGSRLTVL.

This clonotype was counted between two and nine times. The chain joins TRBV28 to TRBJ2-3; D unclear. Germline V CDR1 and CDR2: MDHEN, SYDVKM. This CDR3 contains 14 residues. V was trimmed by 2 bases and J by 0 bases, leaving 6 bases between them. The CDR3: CASSLNPSTDTQYF. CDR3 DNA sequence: TGTGCCAGCAGTTTAAATCCTAGCACAGATACGCAGTATTTT.

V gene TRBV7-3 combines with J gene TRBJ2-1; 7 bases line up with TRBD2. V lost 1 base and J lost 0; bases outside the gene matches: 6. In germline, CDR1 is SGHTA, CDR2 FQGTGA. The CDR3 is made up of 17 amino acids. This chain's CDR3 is CASSLSPAGNSYNEQFF. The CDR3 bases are TGTGCCAGCAGCTTAAGCCCAGCGGGGAACTCCTACAATGAGCAGTTCTTC.

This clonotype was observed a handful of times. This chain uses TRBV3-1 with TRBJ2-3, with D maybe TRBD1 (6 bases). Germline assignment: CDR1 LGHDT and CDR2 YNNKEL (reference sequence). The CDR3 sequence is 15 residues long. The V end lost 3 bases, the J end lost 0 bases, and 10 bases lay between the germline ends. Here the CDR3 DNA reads TGTGCCAGCAGCCACTTGGACAGAAGCACAGATACGCAGTATTTT. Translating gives CASSHLDRSTDTQYF.

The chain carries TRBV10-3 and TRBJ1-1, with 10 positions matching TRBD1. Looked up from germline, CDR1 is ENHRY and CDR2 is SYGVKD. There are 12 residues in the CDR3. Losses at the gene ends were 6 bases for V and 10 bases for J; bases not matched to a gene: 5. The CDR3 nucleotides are TGTGCCATCAGGACTGACAGGGGGCGAGCTTTCTTT. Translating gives CAIRTDRGRAFF.

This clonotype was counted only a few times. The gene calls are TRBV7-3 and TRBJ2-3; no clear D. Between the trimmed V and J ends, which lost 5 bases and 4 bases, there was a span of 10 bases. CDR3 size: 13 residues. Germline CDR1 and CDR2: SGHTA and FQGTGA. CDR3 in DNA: TGTGCCAGCAGCCCCCGAGTAGCAGATACGCAGTATTTT. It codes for CASSPRVADTQYF.

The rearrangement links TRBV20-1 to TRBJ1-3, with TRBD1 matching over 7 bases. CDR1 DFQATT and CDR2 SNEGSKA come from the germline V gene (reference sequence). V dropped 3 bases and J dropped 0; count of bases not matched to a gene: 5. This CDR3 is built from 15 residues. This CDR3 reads CSARVGQISGNTIYF. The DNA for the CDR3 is TGCAGTGCTAGGGTGGGACAGATCTCTGGAAACACCATATATTTT.

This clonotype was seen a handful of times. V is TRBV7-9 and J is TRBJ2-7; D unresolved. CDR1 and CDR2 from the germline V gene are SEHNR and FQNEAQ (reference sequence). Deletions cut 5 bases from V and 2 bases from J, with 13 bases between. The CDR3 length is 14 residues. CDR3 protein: CASSTIVKPYEQYF. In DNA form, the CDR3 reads TGTGCCAGCAGCACTATAGTGAAACCCTACGAGCAGTACTTC.

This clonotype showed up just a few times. The CDR3 is CASSPRVRALIYNEQFF. DNA of the CDR3: TGTGCCAGCAGTCCCCGGGTTCGGGCCTTGATCTACAATGAGCAGTTCTTC. This chain links TRBV2 with TRBJ2-1, with unresolved D. The V end lost 5 bases, the J end lost 3 bases, and 20 bases lay between the germline ends. Germline CDR1 reads SNHLY; CDR2 reads FYNNEI. CDR3 length: 17 amino acids.

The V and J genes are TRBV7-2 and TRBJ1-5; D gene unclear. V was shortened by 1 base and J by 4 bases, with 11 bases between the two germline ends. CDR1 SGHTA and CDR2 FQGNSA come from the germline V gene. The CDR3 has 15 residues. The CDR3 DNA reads TGTGCCAGCAGCTTAGTCCTCCGAAGTAATCAGCCCCAGCATTTT. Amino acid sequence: CASSLVLRSNQPQHF. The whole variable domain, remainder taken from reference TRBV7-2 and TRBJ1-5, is GAGVSQSPSNKVTEKGKDVELRCDPISGHTALYWYRQSLGQGLEFLIYFQGNSAPDKSGLPSDRFSAERTGGSVSTLTIQRTQQEDSAVYLCASSLVLRSNQPQHFGDGTRLSIL.

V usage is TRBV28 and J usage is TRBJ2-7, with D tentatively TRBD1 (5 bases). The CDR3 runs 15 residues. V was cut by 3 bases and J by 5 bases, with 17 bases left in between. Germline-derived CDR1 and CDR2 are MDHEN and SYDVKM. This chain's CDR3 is CASSLMQGGRNEQYF. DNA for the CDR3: TGTGCCAGCAGTTTGATGCAGGGTGGTCGCAACGAGCAGTACTTC.

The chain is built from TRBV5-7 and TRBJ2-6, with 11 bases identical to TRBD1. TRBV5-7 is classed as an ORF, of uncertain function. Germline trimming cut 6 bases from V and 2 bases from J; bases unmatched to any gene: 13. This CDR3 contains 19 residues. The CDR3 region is CASIVDRDRGSAGANVLTF. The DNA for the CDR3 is TGTGCCAGCATCGTGGACCGGGACAGGGGGTCTGCTGGGGCCAACGTCCTGACTTTC.